This T cell receptor beta chain came from a study of blood T cell repertoires in COVID-19. Study-wide context: The United States, Italy and Spain were the sources of the acute and convalescent COVID-19 samples. T cells, B-cell-depleted T cells, or PBMCs provided the cDNA or gDNA that served as material.

Authors' analysis steps: Reference gene primers were amplified, and this amplification served to estimate nucleated cell counts. Repertoires were generated with immunoSEQ multiplex PCR, while TCRdb's copy carries only in-frame clones and drops some. That table furnishes V, J and clone size, whereas the DNA furnished D and trimming. The table records 110,000 or so clones, over 70% of them present only once. Trimming pared 6 bases from V and 1 base from J, leaving 15 bases between. Germline loops: CDR1 LNHDA, CDR2 SQIVND (reference sequence). The CDR3 covers 15 residues. This clone was picked up a small number of times.

This chain connects TRBV19 to TRBJ1-1; D ambiguous. The receptor comes from a middle-aged man with acute or convalescent COVID-19. The sample comprised peripheral blood. The CDR3, as DNA: TGTGCCAGTAGCCTTGGGCTACGCCCGAACACTGAAGCTTTCTTT. It translates to CASSLGLRPNTEAFF. Looking up the rest from reference TRBV19 and TRBJ1-1 gives the full variable domain: DGGITQSPKYLFRKEGQNVTLSCEQNLNHDAMYWYRQDPGQGLRLIYYSQIVNDFQKGDIAEGYSVSREKKESFPLTVTSAQKNPTAFYLCASSLGLRPNTEAFFGQGTRLTVV.